This TCR beta chain was documented in a study of T cell changes during pregnancy in multiple sclerosis. Germline loops: CDR1 SGHRS, CDR2 YFSETQ. The CDR3 has 14 residues. Trimming took 2 bases from V and 6 from J, leaving 14 bases between them. Here immunoSEQ multiplex PCR was the method, and the copy in TCRdb shows in-frame clones only, minus some. This table has about 48,000 clones, approximately 95% appearing once. The clonotype was recovered from a female donor with multiple sclerosis, enrolled in a pregnancy study. Sequenced material: CD4+ T cells from peripheral blood mononuclear cells, taken in the first trimester of pregnancy. The J gene is TRBJ1-1, the V gene TRBV5-1, with unresolved D. CDR3: CASSFFPGAAEAFF. The CDR3 region has the DNA TGCGCCAGCAGCTTCTTTCCGGGAGCGGCTGAAGCTTTCTTT.